A selection of T cell receptor beta chains follows, all from one sample in a study of T cell repertoires in cytomegalovirus infection. A single record per CDR3 protein comes from TCRdb applying MiXCR to the reads. Here the sample spans around 260,000 distinct CDR3 sequences, 20% to 30% being singletons. The sample taken for sequencing was PBMCs. Every receptor here comes from a human donor in good health (CMV status not recorded). Some clones in this sample may be carry-over from other donors' samples. The CDR3 runs from the conserved cysteine through the conserved F or W. A D gene is named only where the DNA matches it firmly. Clone size is stated in some rows and not others, as once, few, many or a class when expanded.

d_call: NA
j_call: TRBJ1-4
v_call: TRBV28
clone_size: NA
cdr3_nt: TGTGCCAGCAGTTTCGGGACGTCCTATGAAAAACTGTTTTTT
cdr3_aa: CASSFGTSYEKLFF

d_call: NA
j_call: TRBJ1-3
v_call: TRBV7-8
clone_size: many
cdr3_nt: TGTGCCAGCAGTCCGGAGGGGTTCTCTGGAAACACCATATATTTT
cdr3_aa: CASSPEGFSGNTIYF

d_call: NA
j_call: TRBJ1-2
v_call: TRBV7-9
clone_size: few
cdr3_nt: TGTGCCAGCAGCCGTAATTTACTGACAGACAACTATGGCTACACCTTC
cdr3_aa: CASSRNLLTDNYGYTF

d_call: TRBD2
j_call: TRBJ2-7
v_call: TRBV28
clone_size: few
cdr3_nt: TGTGCCAGCAGTTTTCTGGGGAGCGGGGGCATTGGTTGGCAGTACTTC
cdr3_aa: CASSFLGSGGIGWQYF

d_call: TRBD2
j_call: TRBJ2-3
v_call: TRBV7-2
clone_size: NA
cdr3_nt: TGTGCCAGCAGCTCTCTGAGGAGCGGGGGCACTAGCACAGATACGCAGTATTTT
cdr3_aa: CASSSLRSGGTSTDTQYF

d_call: TRBD1
j_call: TRBJ1-1
v_call: TRBV28
clone_size: NA
cdr3_nt: TGTGCCAGCAGTCTCCCCGACAGGGGGGGTACTGAAGCTTTCTTT
cdr3_aa: CASSLPDRGGTEAFF

d_call: TRBD1
j_call: TRBJ2-1
v_call: TRBV30
clone_size: NA
cdr3_nt: TGTGCCTGGAGTATTGGACAGGGACGTTACAATGAGCAGTTCTTC
cdr3_aa: CAWSIGQGRYNEQFF

d_call: NA
j_call: TRBJ2-2
v_call: TRBV28
clone_size: NA
cdr3_nt: TGTGCCATCCGGCTATGGCGGGGCACCGGGGAGCTGTTTTTT
cdr3_aa: CAIRLWRGTGELFF

d_call: TRBD1
j_call: TRBJ2-7
v_call: TRBV7-9
clone_size: NA
cdr3_nt: TGTGCCAGCAGCTCATGGGACAGGGGCTACGAGCAGTACTTC
cdr3_aa: CASSSWDRGYEQYF

d_call: NA
j_call: TRBJ2-7
v_call: TRBV7-3
clone_size: NA
cdr3_nt: TGTGCCAGCAGCCCCGAAGGAGGGCACGAGCAGTACTTC
cdr3_aa: CASSPEGGHEQYF

d_call: NA
j_call: TRBJ2-3
v_call: TRBV29-1
clone_size: once
cdr3_nt: TGCAGCGTTGATAGTCTAGCTGCTAGCACAGATACGCAGTATTTT
cdr3_aa: CSVDSLAASTDTQYF

d_call: TRBD1
j_call: TRBJ1-5
v_call: TRBV30
clone_size: few
cdr3_nt: TGTGCCTGGAGTGTGGGACAGACCTATAGCAATCAGCCCCAGCATTTT
cdr3_aa: CAWSVGQTYSNQPQHF

d_call: NA
j_call: TRBJ1-5
v_call: TRBV29-1
clone_size: NA
cdr3_nt: TGCAGCGTTGGACAGACCGTAGGGCCCCAGCATTTT
cdr3_aa: CSVGQTVGPQHF

d_call: NA
j_call: TRBJ2-3
v_call: TRBV3-1
clone_size: NA
cdr3_nt: TGTGCCAGCAGCCAGGCGGACGCTACGCAGTATTTT
cdr3_aa: CASSQADATQYF

d_call: NA
j_call: TRBJ2-7
v_call: TRBV7-2
clone_size: few
cdr3_nt: TGTGCCAGCAGCAGGACTCGATGGGGCGAGCAGTACTTC
cdr3_aa: CASSRTRWGEQYF

d_call: NA
j_call: TRBJ1-1
v_call: TRBV7-2
clone_size: many
cdr3_nt: TGTGCCAGCAGCTTGGGGGGGATCACTGAAGCTTTCTTT
cdr3_aa: CASSLGGITEAFF

d_call: TRBD1
j_call: TRBJ1-5
v_call: TRBV7-2
clone_size: many
cdr3_nt: TGTGCCAGCAATACCGGGACAGGGGTTCCCGGAGCCCAGCCCCAGCATTTT
cdr3_aa: CASNTGTGVPGAQPQHF

d_call: NA
j_call: TRBJ1-2
v_call: TRBV28
clone_size: NA
cdr3_nt: TGTGCCAGCAGTTTCGATATGGCGGGATTTGGCTACACCTTC
cdr3_aa: CASSFDMAGFGYTF

d_call: NA
j_call: TRBJ2-5
v_call: TRBV5-1
clone_size: NA
cdr3_nt: TGCGCCAGCAGCTTGGGTCTCGGGGTTGGGCAAGAGACCCAGTACTTC
cdr3_aa: CASSLGLGVGQETQYF

d_call: NA
j_call: TRBJ1-5
v_call: TRBV14
clone_size: few
cdr3_nt: TGTGCCAGCAGCCAAGGGGTCGGCAGCAATCAGCCCCAGCATTTT
cdr3_aa: CASSQGVGSNQPQHF

d_call: TRBD2
j_call: TRBJ2-3
v_call: TRBV28
clone_size: NA
cdr3_nt: TGTGCCAGCTCTGTAGCGGGCCCCTCTAGCACAGATACGCAGTATTTT
cdr3_aa: CASSVAGPSSTDTQYF

d_call: NA
j_call: TRBJ2-2
v_call: TRBV29-1
clone_size: NA
cdr3_nt: TGCAGCGTTGACGCGGGTAACACCGGGGAGCTGTTTTTT
cdr3_aa: CSVDAGNTGELFF